What follows is one TCR beta chain and its context. This sample also contains other DNA sequences that code for the same CDR3. This sample is drawn from a study of blood T cell repertoires in COVID-19. About the research overall: Sites across the United States, Italy and Spain contributed samples from acute and convalescent COVID-19. Nucleic acid was either cDNA or gDNA, and it came from T cells, B-cell-depleted T cells, or PBMCs.

CDR1 and CDR2 from the germline V gene are DFQATT and SNEGSKA (reference sequence). The V gene end was trimmed by 6 bases and the J gene end by 2 bases; junction bases not matched to a gene: 1. CDR3 length: 11 amino acids. Source study methods: For nucleated cells, counts were estimated from reference gene primer amplification. Repertoires were generated with immunoSEQ multiplex PCR, while TCRdb's copy carries only in-frame clones and drops some. The DNA gave D and trimming, while V, J and clone size come from that table. The data show about 440,000 clones, more than 85% seen once. Sequenced: peripheral blood. This clonotype originated in a woman between 25 and 40 years old with acute or convalescent COVID-19. The chain has TRBV20-1 and TRBJ2-7, with TRBD1 matching 7 bases. CDR3 coding DNA: TGCAGTGCGGGGACAGCCTACGAGCAGTACTTC. Its protein is CSAGTAYEQYF.